Following are 12 T cell receptor beta chains from one sample sequenced in a study of T cell responses to AZD1222 COVID-19 vaccine. Measured with immunoSEQ multiplex PCR; TCRdb has only the in-frame clones, and not every one. The sample shows under 50,000 clones, around nine tenths of them seen only once. The source material was peripheral blood, sampled 28 days after the second AZD1222 dose. Receptors originate from an adult who received the AZD1222 COVID-19 vaccine.

The V call is TRBV6-5, the J call TRBJ2-1; possibly TRBD1 for D (6 bases). The CDR3 has 15 amino acids. The V gene lost 6 bases and the J gene lost 4 bases, with 16 bases spanning the gap. The germline CDR1 and CDR2 sequences are MNHEY and SVGAGI. The CDR3 region has the DNA TGTGCCAGCAGGCGCGAACAGGGACCGTACAATGAGCAGTTCTTC. Encoded protein: CASRREQGPYNEQFF.

CDR3 protein: CASSWRLRETGEKLFF. The DNA for the CDR3 is TGTGCCAGCAGCTGGAGATTGAGGGAGACGGGAGAAAAACTGTTTTTT. This chain uses TRBV7-9 with TRBJ1-4; no clear D. With 4 bases removed from V and 8 bases from J, the gap between germline ends came to 20 bases. This CDR3 has 16 residues. Germline V lookup: CDR1 SEHNR, CDR2 FQNEAQ (reference sequence).

The chain recombines TRBV19 with TRBJ2-7; 7 nucleotides align to TRBD2. Germline CDR1 reads LNHDA; CDR2 reads SQIVND (reference sequence). The CDR3 has 15 residues. V was pared by 6 bases and J by 0 bases, with 8 bases of the junction left unmatched. The CDR3 region has the DNA TGTGCCAGTAGAGCCGGCGGGAGCCCCTCCTACGAGCAGTACTTC. Translation gives CASRAGGSPSYEQYF.

V and J are TRBV5-1 and TRBJ1-1, with 7 bases lining up with TRBD1. CDR3 length: 15 amino acids. The trim removed 0 bases at V and 5 bases at J, leaving 7 bases unmatched. Germline CDR1 and CDR2: SGHRS and YFSETQ. The CDR3, as DNA: TGCGCCAGCAGCTTGGCCCCAGGGGGGAGGACTGAAGCTTTCTTT. Translation gives CASSLAPGGRTEAFF.

This clone has just one count. The chain employs TRBV6-2 or TRBV6-3 and TRBJ2-1, with no clear D. This CDR3 contains 13 residues. Germline-derived CDR1 and CDR2 are MNHEY and SVGEGT. Deletions cut 2 bases from V and 8 bases from J, with 10 bases between. The CDR3 region is CASSYTEKDEQFF. DNA of the CDR3: TGTGCCAGCAGTTACACGGAAAAGGATGAGCAGTTCTTC.

The chain combines TRBV29-1 with TRBJ2-1, with D possibly TRBD1 on 5 matching bases. The V gene lost 4 bases and the J gene lost 7 bases, with 17 bases spanning the gap. In germline, CDR1 is SQVTM, CDR2 ANQGSEA. The CDR3 contains 14 residues. CDR3 amino acids: CSVGADTKGNEQFF. CDR3 sequence (DNA): TGCAGCGTTGGCGCGGACACCAAAGGGAATGAGCAGTTCTTC.

The chain uses TRBV7-9 and TRBJ2-7; D might be TRBD2 (5 bases). V dropped 0 bases and J dropped 3 bases, with 18 bases sitting between them. This CDR3 is 17 amino acids long. Germline values: CDR1 SEHNR, CDR2 FQNEAQ (reference sequence). In DNA, the CDR3 is TGTGCCAGCAGCTTAGCGTCGGGTAGTAGCGCGTACTACGAGCAGTACTTC. As protein: CASSLASGSSAYYEQYF.

J is TRBJ2-1 and V is TRBV27, with D tentatively TRBD2 (5 bases). V lost 5 bases to trimming and J lost 4 bases, with 18 bases between them. Germline V gene sequence: CDR1 MNHEY, CDR2 SMNVEV (reference sequence). This CDR3 is built from 16 residues. The CDR3 DNA is TGTGCCAGCAGTCCCCGGAGGTCGGCTCTATACAATGAGCAGTTCTTC. Translating gives CASSPRRSALYNEQFF.

The chain uses TRBV27 and TRBJ2-7; 7 positions match TRBD1. This CDR3 contains 13 residues. Germline assignment: CDR1 MNHEY and CDR2 SMNVEV (reference sequence). V gave up 9 bases and J gave up 0 bases; unmatched junction bases: 5. The DNA for the CDR3 is TGTGCCAGTCAACAGGGGAGCTCCTACGAGCAGTACTTC. This sequence encodes CASQQGSSYEQYF.

The V call is TRBV7-9, the J call TRBJ1-5, with 7 bases lining up with TRBD1. The CDR3 totals 15 residues. Per the germline V gene, CDR1 is SEHNR and CDR2 is FQNEAQ (reference sequence). Trimming cost V 5 bases and J 5 bases; bases outside gene matches: 9. DNA for the CDR3: TGTGCCAGCAGCCCGGGACAGCACAATGATCAGCCCCAGCATTTT. Its translation is CASSPGQHNDQPQHF.

The chain joins TRBV19 to TRBJ2-1, with 8 positions matching TRBD2. The CDR3 extends over 14 amino acids. With V trimmed by 11 bases and J by 9 bases, 15 bases remained unmatched. Germline CDR1 reads LNHDA; CDR2 reads SQIVND (reference sequence). The CDR3 loop is CAASAGARVGEQFF. DNA of the CDR3: TGTGCCGCATCAGCGGGAGCTCGAGTCGGTGAGCAGTTCTTC.

The CDR3 nucleotides are TGTGCCAGCAGCCAAGGCGGCAGGTGGGGGAATACGCAGTATTTT. This gives the protein CASSQGGRWGNTQYF. V is TRBV3-1 (or the pseudogene TRBV3-2) and J is TRBJ2-3, with D possibly being TRBD1 or TRBD2 (5 bases each). Germline V gene sequence: CDR1 LGHDT, CDR2 YNNKEL (reference sequence). Trimming stripped 1 base from V and 7 bases from J, with 15 bases between. The CDR3 covers 15 residues.